Reported below is one T cell receptor (beta chain). What it binds is not known. One end of the junction is discordant with germline, which a read error may explain. The data are from a study of shared clonotypes between healthy human individuals. Study at large: For every donor, three CD4 naive, three CD4 memory, two CD8 naive and one CD8 memory plates were used.

Germline loops: CDR1 SSHAT, CDR2 FNYEAQ (reference sequence). CDR3 length: 14 residues. Deep was the level used in running the assay. Measured with immunoSEQ multiplex PCR; TCRdb has only the in-frame clones, and not every one. The sample lists under 850,000 clones, approximately 92% occurring once. CD45RO-negative, CCR7-selected cells formed the naive CD8 fraction, which excluded terminally differentiated effector memory CD45RA+ cells. Notes on the study in general: The sole specimen, blood, was sampled, and tissue repertoires likely differ.

This chain links TRBV7-7 with TRBJ2-2; no definite D call. The sequenced material came from naive CD8+ T cells sorted from blood. The receptor was isolated from a man under 40 in good health. The DNA of the CDR3 is TGTGCTAGCACCCCAGAAGGTGGCACCGGGGAGCTGTTTTTT. Translation: CASTPEGGTGELFF.